The 14 T cell receptor beta chains listed next were all sequenced from one sample in a study of T cells in Graves' hyperthyroidism and ophthalmopathy. Authors of the study amplified TCR beta CDR3 regions from RNA transcripts. The HTBI set primed first-round TCR CDR3 RT-PCR. TCRdb processed the multiplex PCR reads anew with MiXCR; each CDR3 protein has one entry. The sample has under 250,000 distinct CDR3 sequences; around 24% are singletons. Sequencing input: blood. The receptors originated from a woman between 40 and 55 years old with Graves' ophthalmopathy.

Ten or more counts support this clonotype. The rearrangement joins TRBV12-3 or TRBV12-4 to TRBJ2-7; TRBD2 matches 7 bases. There are 14 residues in the CDR3. V lost 1 base, J lost 4 bases, and 4 bases stayed unmatched. CDR3 protein: CASSLGTRPYEQYF. CDR3 DNA: TGTGCCAGCAGTTTAGGGACTAGACCTTACGAGCAGTACTTC.

This clonotype was observed at least ten times. V usage is TRBV29-1 and J usage is TRBJ2-5, with D hard to call. Trimming removed 1 base at V and 4 bases at J, with 10 bases between. CDR1 is SQVTM and CDR2 is ANQGSEA in the germline V gene. The CDR3 spans 13 residues. This chain's CDR3 is CSVEGPTGETQYF. The CDR3 bases are TGCAGCGTTGAAGGTCCTACGGGAGAGACCCAGTACTTC.

There are many counts of this clonotype. The chain joins TRBV27 to TRBJ2-5, with TRBD2 matching 7 bases. This CDR3 is built from 13 residues. CDR1 and CDR2 from the germline V gene are MNHEY and SMNVEV (reference sequence). V shed 6 bases and J 5 bases; nucleotides not matched to a gene: 6. The CDR3 nucleotides are TGTGCCAGCAGACCACAGCGGGGTGAGACCCAGTACTTC. It specifies CASRPQRGETQYF.

In its sample, this clonotype was seen many times. The V and J genes are TRBV12-3 or TRBV12-4 and TRBJ2-7; D is possibly TRBD1 (6 bases). The V end was cut by 5 bases, the J end by 5 bases, with 7 bases between. The CDR3 spans 11 residues. Here the CDR3 DNA reads TGTGCCAGCAGTCGACAGGACGAGCAGTACTTC. Protein: CASSRQDEQYF.

This clonotype occurred many times. V and J are TRBV28 and TRBJ2-7; tentatively, D is TRBD1 (6 bases). Between the trimmed V and J ends, which lost 8 bases and 1 base, there was a span of 21 bases. CDR1 is MDHEN and CDR2 is SYDVKM in the germline V gene. This CDR3 has 16 residues. The CDR3 nucleotides are TGTGCCAGCGGTCCCCCGTGGGGGCGAGGATCCTACGAGCAGTACTTC. Amino acids: CASGPPWGRGSYEQYF.

This clonotype showed up many times. The chain couples TRBV2 to TRBJ2-7, with TRBD2 matching 8 bases. The CDR3 runs 15 residues. Trimming at V came to 8 bases and at J to 2 bases, leaving 11 bases not matched to a gene. Germline lookup yields CDR1 SNHLY and CDR2 FYNNEI. CDR3 DNA: TGTGCCAGCGGGCTAGCGGGCTTACGAGCCTACGAGCAGTACTTC. It encodes CASGLAGLRAYEQYF. The entire variable domain, with the rest obtained from reference TRBV2 and TRBJ2-7, is as follows: EPEVTQTPSHQVTQMGQEVILRCVPISNHLYFYWYRQILGQKVEFLVSFYNNEISEKSEIFDDQFSVERPDGSNFTLKIRSTKLEDSAMYFCASGLAGLRAYEQYFGPGTRLTVT.

There are many counts of this clonotype. The chain couples TRBV12-3 or TRBV12-4 to TRBJ1-5, with D possibly TRBD1 on 5 matching bases. V lost 6 bases, J lost 5 bases, and 17 bases lay in between. CDR3 length: 15 residues. The CDR3 nucleotides read TGTGCCAGCAGCCCCGCAGGGAGGGCGGATCAGCCCCAGCATTTT. Translating it yields CASSPAGRADQPQHF.

This clonotype was picked up a small number of times. V and J are TRBV12-3 or TRBV12-4 and TRBJ1-1; TRBD1 agrees at 11 bases. The CDR3 runs 14 residues. The V and J ends lost 6 bases and 2 bases, in that order; junction bases with no gene match: 2. The CDR3 nucleotides are TGTGCCAGCAGGGACAGGGGGCATAACACTGAAGCTTTCTTT. This encodes CASRDRGHNTEAFF.

V and J are TRBV12-3 or TRBV12-4 and TRBJ1-1, with a weak D call TRBD1 (5 bases). The CDR3 is made up of 11 amino acids. V lost 4 bases and J 7 bases, leaving 7 bases between the germline ends. The CDR3 reads CASSYQGEAFF. CDR3 bases: TGTGCCAGCAGTTACCAGGGTGAAGCTTTCTTT.

The sample holds many counts of this clonotype. The rearrangement joins TRBV28 to TRBJ2-7; a possible D gene is TRBD2 (6 bases). Germline CDR1 is MDHEN and CDR2 is SYDVKM. V was pared by 5 bases and J by 0 bases, with 11 bases between. This CDR3 region has 14 residues. This CDR3 reads CASSPRGHSYEQYF. DNA for the CDR3: TGTGCCAGCAGTCCGCGGGGTCACTCCTACGAGCAGTACTTC.

This clonotype was counted many times. V gene TRBV27 combines with J gene TRBJ1-5; tentatively, D is TRBD1 (5 bases). The CDR3 sequence is 15 residues long. V lost 3 bases, J lost 4 bases, and 13 bases lay in between. Germline V gives CDR1 MNHEY, CDR2 SMNVEV (reference sequence). CDR3 amino acids: CASSFQRGGNQPQHF. CDR3 nucleotide sequence: TGTGCCAGCAGTTTTCAAAGGGGAGGTAATCAGCCCCAGCATTTT.

This clonotype was found many times. V usage is TRBV6-2 or TRBV6-3 and J usage is TRBJ2-7; no clear D. This CDR3 has 16 amino acids. V lost 0 bases to trimming and J lost 0 bases, with 12 bases between them. The germline CDR1 and CDR2 sequences are MNHEY and SVGEGT. The CDR3 bases are TGTGCCAGCAGTTACTCGATGATCGGAAGCTCCTACGAGCAGTACTTC. Encoded protein: CASSYSMIGSSYEQYF.

This clonotype was seen repeatedly, ten times or more. This CDR3 reads CASSQGYQDSVNIQYF. The DNA of the CDR3 is TGTGCCAGCAGCCAAGGATACCAGGACTCTGTAAACATTCAGTACTTC. The rearrangement joins TRBV4-2 to TRBJ2-4; maybe TRBD2 (5 bases). The CDR3 is 16 amino acids. V was clipped by 1 base and J by 6 bases, with 16 bases between them. CDR1 and CDR2 from the germline V gene are LGHNA and YNFKEQ.

In its sample, this clonotype was seen many times. The chain combines TRBV28 with TRBJ2-5, with TRBD1 as a possible D gene (5 bases). The CDR3 consists of 15 residues. Germline V CDR1 and CDR2: MDHEN, SYDVKM. V lost 5 bases, J lost 3 bases, and 16 bases lay in between. The CDR3 nucleotides are TGTGCCAGCAGTAACTCAGGGCGGTCGGAAGAGACCCAGTACTTC. Translating gives CASSNSGRSEETQYF.